This T cell receptor (beta chain) was recovered during a study of T cell responses to AZD1222 COVID-19 vaccine. Points from the study as a whole: Among vaccine-associated CD4 TCRs, coverage spanned spike, with dominance at 160-218 and 743-854. Repertoire sampling occurred only after the peak T cell response.

Measured with immunoSEQ multiplex PCR; TCRdb has only the in-frame clones, and not every one. The table records 110,000 or so clones, 85% to 90% of them present only once. Comment on this clone: Its antigen is unknown.

This clonotype was sampled from an adult who received the AZD1222 COVID-19 vaccine. Sequencing was performed on peripheral blood, taken 28 days after the second AZD1222 dose.

Written as DNA, the CDR3 is TGTGCCAGCAGCTCGGGACTGAACTACGAGCAGTACTTC. It yields the protein CASSSGLNYEQYF. J is TRBJ2-7 and V is TRBV5-6; D perhaps matches TRBD2 (6 bases). Looked up from germline, CDR1 is SGHDT and CDR2 is YYEEEE. CDR3 length equals 13 residues. V dropped 3 bases and J dropped 3 bases, with 10 bases sitting between them.